This record concerns one TCR beta chain sequence. In its sample, this clonotype was seen once. What antigen it recognizes has not been identified. No base quality values were provided; no much bigger clone lies one nucleotide off. A lone read gives weak evidence. Sequencer: Illumina MiSeq. Profiling of the peripheral T cell repertoire targeted human TCRbeta genes. Under the source paper's analysis protocol: Beta-binomial modelling was applied to test for differential clonotype abundance so that variability over time was accounted for. Expanded clonotypes were screened against the ImmuneCODE reference database of SARS-CoV-2-associated TCRs and mapped to viral genome regions. Further repertoire analyses covered TRBV gene usage, CDR3 length, CDR3 amino acid overlap between time points, clonotype abundance distributions and Jaccard similarity. TCRdb itself trimmed the public reads at Q25 with fastp, ran MiXCR and retained productive beta chains. One record per CDR3 amino acid sequence lists the most common genes and DNA. These V and J calls originate from TCRdb's pipeline instead of the authors' own analysis. This sample has fewer than 250,000 distinct CDR3 sequences in its table, and more than 25% of those were observed once. The ten largest clones represent about 7% of the sample.

This sample was taken from a study of kidney transplant recipient with SARS-CoV-2 infection (dated by TCRdb to the early 2020s). The CDR3 holds 14 amino acids from the cysteine to the phenylalanine. Only the CDR3 region is kept as DNA, spanning 42 bases read in frame from base 1. According to the study, the label for this sample's time point signals: pre-pandemic baseline sample and day 111 after first positive SARS-CoV-2 test. The origin of this receptor is a male patient in his thirties who had COVID-19 and was a kidney transplant recipient. Where a transplant has occurred, the graft donor may have supplied some of the T cells. Recombination linked TRBV3-2 to TRBJ2-5. TRBV3-2 is shown as a pseudogene. The specimen comprised a blood sample, sampled at baseline and between days 110 and 120 from a kidney transplant recipient. The sequence in DNA is TGTGGCAGCAGAGGTAAATACGGTAGAGAGACCCAGTACTTC. This translates into CGSRGKYGRETQYF.